The present T cell receptor (beta chain) was sequenced within a study of cytomegalovirus exposure and HLA in healthy donors. 13 Jbeta primers and 60 Vbeta primers were used for the PCR. TCRdb keeps only in-frame clones here, not all; method: immunoSEQ multiplex PCR. The sample gives roughly 150,000 clones, about three quarters of which show up once; roughly 3.8% is in the top ten. Comments on this clone: Its specificity is unknown.

This CDR3 comprises 16 residues. CDR1 is MNHEY, CDR2 SMNVEV, per germline (reference sequence). V lost 2 bases and J lost 0; bases outside the gene matches: 4. Study-level points and caveats: Some V segments could not be told apart, so they were left out, TRBV6-2 and TRBV6-3 among them. Reports showed the classifier diagnosing cytomegalovirus status with high specificity and sensitivity. The authors listed some 150 TCR beta chains as cytomegalovirus-associated. A missense DCLRE1C variant was associated with V- and J-gene trimming of TCR beta chains in a later analysis, and an independent cohort replicated the association.

The clonotype was recovered from a male donor in good health and CMV-seronegative. The V call is TRBV27, the J call TRBJ2-1; the match to TRBD1 covers 7 bases. The source material was PBMCs. CDR3 nucleotides: TGTGCCAGCAGTTTAACAGGGGTCAGCTCCTACAATGAGCAGTTCTTC. Its protein is CASSLTGVSSYNEQFF.